The entry below describes one T cell receptor (beta chain). Beta-chain TCR cDNA was generated via 5'RACE template switching with UMIs. TCRdb re-called the 5' RACE reads and shows each CDR3 protein once, DNA omitted. This sample's clone table lists more than 250,000 distinct CDR3 sequences. This CDR3 spans 16 amino acids. This entry belongs to a study of T cells expressing NK-cell markers. Study-level information: It was from sorted CD3+CD56+NKG2C+, CD3+CD56+NKG2C- and CD3+CD56-NKG2C+ T cells that TCR beta repertoires came.

This clonotype was obtained from a man aged 18 to 30 in good health. The V call is TRBV12-3 or TRBV12-4, the J call TRBJ2-3; the TRBD1 assignment by TCRdb is unverifiable without DNA. Sequenced input: blood T cells: a sorted CD56 or NKG2C T cell subset, CD4+ or CD8+ T cells, or bulk PBMC T cells (not recorded which). CDR3 sequence reads: CASSPGGSGVTDTQYF.